Listed here are 27 T cell receptor beta chains from one sample, sequenced in a study of T cell responses to AZD1222 COVID-19 vaccine. The method was immunoSEQ multiplex PCR; TCRdb's version includes in-frame clones alone and lacks a portion of them. Here the sample spans about 79,000 clones, 80% to 90% being singletons. The sequences come from peripheral blood, collected 28 days after the second AZD1222 dose. The source is an adult who received the AZD1222 COVID-19 vaccine.

The chain recombines TRBV6-5 with TRBJ1-2; D gene uncertain. V was shortened by 8 bases and J by 3 bases, with 10 bases between the two germline ends. This CDR3 spans 12 amino acids. CDR1 and CDR2 (germline): MNHEY, SVGAGI. The CDR3: CASVGKDYGYTF. CDR3 DNA: TGTGCCAGCGTCGGGAAGGACTATGGCTACACCTTC.

The rearrangement uses TRBV7-2 and TRBJ1-5; D unclear. V was pared by 0 bases and J by 1 base, with 7 bases between. CDR1 is SGHTA, CDR2 FQGNSA, per germline. The CDR3 runs 15 residues. The CDR3 here is CASSLARMSNQPQHF. CDR3 bases: TGTGCCAGCAGCTTAGCGCGAATGAGCAATCAGCCCCAGCATTTT.

V is TRBV5-4 and J is TRBJ2-1; 12 nucleotides agree with TRBD1. The germline CDR1 and CDR2 sequences are SGHNT and YYREEE (reference sequence). The J segment lost 8 bases and the V segment lost 4 bases, leaving 10 bases of the junction unmatched. CDR3 length: 16 amino acids. CDR3 coding DNA: TGTGCCAGCAGCCCCCCCGGGACAGGGGGCTTCGATGAGCAGTTCTTC. This translates into CASSPPGTGGFDEQFF.

This clone has more than one count but fewer than ten. The V call is TRBV12-3 or TRBV12-4, the J call TRBJ2-2; D may be TRBD1 (5 bases). Trimming stripped 6 bases from V and 6 bases from J, with 11 bases between. The CDR3 is 13 amino acids. CDR3 in amino acids: CASRREGAGELFF. CDR3 DNA sequence: TGTGCCAGCAGAAGGGAAGGGGCCGGGGAGCTGTTTTTT.

The CDR3 spells CASSTSAPHYGYTF. The CDR3 DNA reads as TGTGCCAGTAGCACGTCGGCCCCCCACTATGGCTACACCTTC. The chain carries TRBV19 and TRBJ1-2; no firm D call. V was shortened by 6 bases and J by 3 bases, with 14 bases between the two germline ends. CDR3 length: 14 residues. CDR1 and CDR2 from the germline V gene are LNHDA and SQIVND (reference sequence).

J is TRBJ2-1 and V is TRBV6-4; D is unclear. Trimming stripped 4 bases from V and 0 bases from J, with 10 bases between. The germline V gene has CDR1 MRHNA and CDR2 SNTAGT. The CDR3 loop spans 15 amino acids. The DNA of the CDR3 is TGTGCCAGCAGTGTGGACCCCAGCTCCTACAATGAGCAGTTCTTC. Residues: CASSVDPSSYNEQFF.

V is TRBV7-9 and J is TRBJ2-3; D unresolved. The CDR3 totals 16 residues. Trimming cost V 4 bases and J 3 bases, with 17 bases left between them. Germline CDR1 and CDR2: SEHNR and FQNEAQ (reference sequence). In DNA, the CDR3 is TGTGCCAGCAGCTCACCCCTAGATCAAGTTACAGATACGCAGTATTTT. The encoded protein is CASSSPLDQVTDTQYF.

This clone has only one observation. The rearrangement links TRBV6-1 to TRBJ2-7; D not certain. CDR3 length equals 11 residues. With 2 bases removed from V and 3 bases from J, the gap between germline ends came to 2 bases. CDR1 is MNHNS, CDR2 SASEGT, per germline. The CDR3 region has the DNA TGTGCCAGCAGTGAAATCTACGAGCAGTACTTC. It translates to CASSEIYEQYF.

DNA for the CDR3: TGTGCCAGCAGTTCAGGATGGGGTGTAGAGCAAAACATTCAGTACTTC. It translates to CASSSGWGVEQNIQYF. The genes are TRBV27 and TRBJ2-4; no firm D call. Germline CDR1 MNHEY, CDR2 SMNVEV (reference sequence). The CDR3 is 16 residues long. Trimming pared 4 bases from V and 5 bases from J, leaving 18 bases between.

This clone occurred a few times. Here the CDR3 DNA reads TGTGCCAGCAGCCGGGAGCGGGTAGGCGAGCAGTACTTC. Its translation is CASSRERVGEQYF. The J gene is TRBJ2-7, the V gene TRBV7-2; maybe TRBD2 (6 bases). Germline CDR1 SGHTA, CDR2 FQGNSA. V was clipped by 5 bases and J by 6 bases, with 14 bases between them. This CDR3 region has 13 residues. The full variable domain, completed using reference TRBV7-2 and TRBJ2-7, is GAGVSQSPSNKVTEKGKDVELRCDPISGHTALYWYRQSLGQGLEFLIYFQGNSAPDKSGLPSDRFSAERTGGSVSTLTIQRTQQEDSAVYLCASSRERVGEQYFGPGTRLTVT.

The chain couples TRBV6-1 to TRBJ1-1; D gene unclear. V was trimmed by 2 bases and J by 0 bases, leaving 7 bases between them. This CDR3 is built from 14 residues. Germline assignment: CDR1 MNHNS and CDR2 SASEGT. This CDR3 is CASSEWQLNTEAFF. The CDR3 bases are TGTGCCAGCAGTGAATGGCAGCTGAACACTGAAGCTTTCTTT.

The rearrangement links TRBV10-3 to TRBJ2-7; 7 bases align to TRBD2. CDR3 length: 16 amino acids. The ends lost 0 bases at V and 2 bases at J; junction bases unmatched: 7. Germline CDR1 ENHRY, CDR2 SYGVKD. CDR3 in DNA: TGTGCCATCAGTGAGTCGACTAGCTCCTACACCTACGAGCAGTACTTC. Encoded protein: CAISESTSSYTYEQYF.

The chain employs TRBV19 and TRBJ1-6; TRBD1 aligns across 11 bases. CDR3 size: 15 residues. Trimming at V came to 5 bases and at J to 10 bases, leaving 7 bases not matched to a gene. CDR1 LNHDA and CDR2 SQIVND come from the germline V gene (reference sequence). DNA of the CDR3: TGTGCCAGTAGTCTGGGACAGGGGGTTGGATCACCCCTCCACTTT. Amino acid sequence: CASSLGQGVGSPLHF.

The V gene is TRBV5-6, the J gene TRBJ2-2; D uncertain. The CDR3 loop spans 14 amino acids. V was pared by 4 bases and J by 2 bases, with 9 bases between. Germline V gene data show CDR1 as SGHDT and CDR2 as YYEEEE. The chain's CDR3 is CASSPGLNTGELFF. In DNA form, the CDR3 reads TGTGCCAGCAGCCCGGGCCTTAACACCGGGGAGCTGTTTTTT.

V gene TRBV9 combines with J gene TRBJ1-1; the D is unclear. This CDR3 has 14 amino acids. CDR1 SGDLS and CDR2 YYNGEE come from the germline V gene. The V gene lost 0 bases and the J gene lost 5 bases, with 11 bases spanning the gap. In nucleotides, the CDR3 is TGTGCCAGCAGCGTAGTGCCAGGATCGACTGAAGCTTTCTTT. Translation gives CASSVVPGSTEAFF.

The chain joins TRBV7-2 to TRBJ1-6, with no clear D. The germline CDR1 and CDR2 sequences are SGHTA and FQGNSA. The V end lost 5 bases, the J end lost 1 base, and 12 bases lay between the germline ends. The CDR3 is 16 residues long. DNA for the CDR3: TGTGCCAGCAGCCTGAGATCCGGGTCCTATAATTCACCCCTCCACTTT. Encoded protein: CASSLRSGSYNSPLHF. Variable domain in full (rest from reference TRBV7-2 and TRBJ1-6): GAGVSQSPSNKVTEKGKDVELRCDPISGHTALYWYRQSLGQGLEFLIYFQGNSAPDKSGLPSDRFSAERTGGSVSTLTIQRTQQEDSAVYLCASSLRSGSYNSPLHFGNGTRLTVT.

This clone was detected once. The rearrangement uses TRBV25-1 and TRBJ1-1; a weak D match, TRBD1 (5 bases). Germline V CDR1 and CDR2: MGHDK, SYGVNS. The CDR3 extends over 14 amino acids. Trimming cost V 2 bases and J 1 base, with 8 bases left between them. The CDR3 is CASSEPGRNTEAFF. For the CDR3, the DNA is TGTGCCAGCAGTGAACCAGGGAGGAACACTGAAGCTTTCTTT.

This clone was seen only once. The rearrangement links TRBV6-5 to TRBJ1-1; D remains ambiguous. Deletions cut 6 bases from V and 1 base from J, with 12 bases between. This CDR3 is 14 amino acids long. In germline, CDR1 is MNHEY, CDR2 SVGAGI. The CDR3 sequence: CASSPSGGNTEAFF. Written as DNA, the CDR3 is TGTGCCAGCAGCCCATCGGGCGGGAACACTGAAGCTTTCTTT.

This sequence joins TRBV3-1 (or the pseudogene TRBV3-2) and TRBJ2-7; tentative D call: TRBD2 (6 bases). V shed 4 bases and J shed 4 bases, with 8 bases lying between them. This CDR3 spans 12 amino acids. The germline gives CDR1 LGHDT, CDR2 YNNKEL (reference sequence). The CDR3 DNA sequence: TGTGCCAGCAGCCTAGGGACTTACGAGCAGTACTTC. It is translated as CASSLGTYEQYF.

The chain uses TRBV19 and TRBJ2-1; TRBD2 aligns across 12 bases. The CDR3 sequence is 18 residues long. The germline gives CDR1 LNHDA, CDR2 SQIVND (reference sequence). V shed 6 bases and J 2 bases; nucleotides not matched to a gene: 11. CDR3 nucleotide sequence: TGTGCCAGTAGCGTAGAACTAGCGGGAGGAGGGACCTACAATGAGCAGTTCTTC. This encodes CASSVELAGGGTYNEQFF.

This sequence joins TRBV7-2 and TRBJ1-3, with 8 bases that match TRBD1. The germline gives CDR1 SGHTA, CDR2 FQGNSA. The CDR3 has 16 amino acids. The junction had 15 bases not matched to a gene; V was cut back by 5 bases and J by 9 bases. CDR3 sequence (DNA): TGTGCCAGCAGCCCCCGCGGACAGGGAGGTTGGAGCACCATATATTTT. It is translated as CASSPRGQGGWSTIYF.

This sequence joins TRBV7-3 and TRBJ1-6, with D possibly matching TRBD1 (5 bases). V lost 5 bases to trimming and J lost 7 bases, with 15 bases between them. There are 15 residues in the CDR3. Germline CDR1 is SGHTA and CDR2 is FQGTGA. The CDR3 DNA reads TGTGCCAGCAGCCCCGAGCCCGGGGGGAATTCACCCCTCCACTTT. This translates into CASSPEPGGNSPLHF.

V usage is TRBV6-5 and J usage is TRBJ2-7, with 9 bases matching TRBD2. Trimming cost V 10 bases and J 5 bases; bases outside gene matches: 12. Germline V lookup: CDR1 MNHEY, CDR2 SVGAGI. CDR3 length equals 14 residues. For the CDR3, the DNA is TGTGCCACCATGGTAGGACTAGCGAGCCACGAGCAGTACTTC. It is translated as CATMVGLASHEQYF.

J is TRBJ1-5 and V is TRBV30; TRBD1 agrees at 10 bases. This CDR3 is built from 16 residues. V trimming: 2 bases; J trimming: 5 bases; junction bases outside the gene matches: 9. Germline V gene lookup returns CDR1 GTSNPN and CDR2 SVGIG (reference sequence). CDR3 in amino acids: CAWSRLTGTGDQPQHF. CDR3 DNA: TGTGCCTGGAGTCGATTAACCGGGACAGGGGATCAGCCCCAGCATTTT.

V is TRBV7-3 and J is TRBJ1-4; D is perhaps TRBD1 (5 bases). The CDR3 covers 15 residues. Trimming left V 1 base short and J 3 bases short, with 9 bases between. Germline CDR1 is SGHTA and CDR2 is FQGTGA. CDR3 nucleotide sequence: TGTGCCAGCAGCTTAAGTGGGGCGGCTAATGAAAAACTGTTTTTT. The encoded protein is CASSLSGAANEKLFF. Full variable domain (outside the CDR3, taken from reference TRBV7-3 and TRBJ1-4): GAGVSQTPSNKVTEKGKYVELRCDPISGHTALYWYRQSLGQGPEFLIYFQGTGAADDSGLPNDRFFAVRPEGSVSTLKIQRTERGDSAVYLCASSLSGAANEKLFFGSGTQLSVL.

The CDR3: CASSFENSPLHF. The CDR3, as DNA: TGTGCCAGCAGCTTCGAGAATTCACCCCTCCACTTT. This chain uses TRBV7-9 with TRBJ1-6; D is uncertain. Trimming removed 3 bases from V and 7 bases from J, with 4 bases in between. The CDR3 contains 12 residues. Per the germline V gene, CDR1 is SEHNR and CDR2 is FQNEAQ (reference sequence).

This clone was recorded only once. V usage is TRBV19 and J usage is TRBJ2-5; TRBD1 matches 11 bases. The CDR3 extends over 16 amino acids. Trimming cost V 5 bases and J 2 bases; bases outside gene matches: 7. Germline V gives CDR1 LNHDA, CDR2 SQIVND (reference sequence). The CDR3 nucleotides read TGTGCCAGTAGTGCTGGGGACAGGGGGTGGCAAGAGACCCAGTACTTC. This encodes CASSAGDRGWQETQYF.